The present T cell receptor beta chain was sequenced within a study of shared clonotypes between healthy human individuals. Participating donors were healthy, HIV-negative adults free of recent acute infections or vaccinations. Clones were read by immunoSEQ multiplex PCR, and TCRdb kept only the in-frame ones, dropping some. The sample yields roughly 2.6 million clones, approximately 92% seen once. Germline V lookup: CDR1 SGHTA, CDR2 FQGNSA. This CDR3 spans 16 amino acids. Trimming removed 5 bases at V and 5 bases at J, with 18 bases between. Details on this clone: The antigen is not known.

Overall study results and limits: Clonotype sharing among the donors was expected to vary with sequencing depth. Larger richness was generally estimated for naive than memory subsets.

The chain has TRBV7-2 and TRBJ2-2; possibly TRBD2 for D (5 bases). This sequence originates from a man aged 18-30 years in good health. The sample was naive CD4+ T cells sorted from blood. The subset was: CD45RA+ positively selected. CDR3 in DNA: TGTGCCAGCAGCCCCGGTGGAAGCGGAAAAACCGGGGAGCTGTTTTTT. Translated: CASSPGGSGKTGELFF.